This T cell receptor (beta chain) was identified in a study of lymphopenia after photon versus proton radiotherapy. TCRdb's copy holds only in-frame clones and misses some; the assay was immunoSEQ multiplex PCR. The table shows tens of thousands of clones, with 80% to 90% occurring only once. Germline V gene data show CDR1 as SGHAT and CDR2 as FQNNGV. CDR3 length equals 16 residues. V was shortened by 5 bases and J by 2 bases, with 17 bases between the two germline ends. The material was peripheral blood, obtained from a patient treated with photon-based radiotherapy. The V call is TRBV11-2, the J call TRBJ2-3; tentatively, D is TRBD1 or TRBD2 (6 bases each). The source of this sequence is a man aged 45 to 65 with gastric cancer. The CDR3 is CASSRRGGQITDTQYF. DNA for the CDR3: TGTGCCAGCAGCCGGAGGGGCGGACAGATCACAGATACGCAGTATTTT.